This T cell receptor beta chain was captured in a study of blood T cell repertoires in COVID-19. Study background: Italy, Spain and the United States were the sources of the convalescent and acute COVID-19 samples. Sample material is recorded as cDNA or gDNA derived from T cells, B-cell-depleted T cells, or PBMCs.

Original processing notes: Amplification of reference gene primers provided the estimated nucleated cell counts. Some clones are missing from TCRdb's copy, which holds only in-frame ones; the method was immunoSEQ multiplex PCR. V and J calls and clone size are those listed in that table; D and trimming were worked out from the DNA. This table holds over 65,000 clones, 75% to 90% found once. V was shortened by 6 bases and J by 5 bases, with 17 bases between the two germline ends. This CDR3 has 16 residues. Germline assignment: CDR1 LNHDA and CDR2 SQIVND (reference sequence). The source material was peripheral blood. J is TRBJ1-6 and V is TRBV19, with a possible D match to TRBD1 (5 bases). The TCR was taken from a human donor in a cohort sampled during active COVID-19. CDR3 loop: CASRSYTGGNNSPLHF. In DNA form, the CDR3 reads TGTGCCAGTAGAAGCTACACTGGGGGGAATAATTCACCCCTCCACTTT.